Listed below are T cell receptor beta chains from one sample, sequenced in a study of T cells in Graves' hyperthyroidism and ophthalmopathy. TCRdb re-derived calls from the multiplex PCR reads in MiXCR, one entry per CDR3 protein. The sample includes hundreds of thousands of distinct CDR3 sequences, more than 45% seen only once; the top ten take about 8.2%. The sample comprised peripheral blood or thyroid tissue (not recorded which). These receptors originate from a young woman with Graves' hyperthyroidism. Each CDR3 is given with its conserved first and last residue. The D gene is left open where the match is weak. Clone size appears in some rows only: once, few, many, or a class for an expanded clone.

d_gene: -; j_gene: TRBJ2-7; v_gene: TRBV29-1; abundance: once; len: 12; CDR3aa: CIRQVGTYEQYF; CDR3nt: TGCATCCGACAGGTCGGCACCTACGAGCAGTACTTC
d_gene: -; j_gene: TRBJ1-5; v_gene: TRBV20-1; abundance: many; len: 12; CDR3aa: CSARAQVQTQHF; CDR3nt: TGCAGTGCTAGAGCGCAGGTCCAGACCCAGCATTTT
d_gene: TRBD1; j_gene: TRBJ1-1; v_gene: TRBV20-1; abundance: -; len: 14; CDR3aa: CSATGGEGPTEAFF; CDR3nt: TGCAGTGCCACAGGGGGGGAGGGCCCCACTGAAGCTTTCTTT
d_gene: -; j_gene: TRBJ2-2; v_gene: TRBV7-3; abundance: few; len: 13; CDR3aa: CASSPVHTGELFF; CDR3nt: TGTGCCAGCAGCCCCGTCCACACCGGGGAGCTGTTTTTT
d_gene: -; j_gene: TRBJ2-7; v_gene: TRBV10-2; abundance: many; len: 13; CDR3aa: CASSESTSTEQYF; CDR3nt: TGCGCCAGCAGTGAGTCGACATCGACCGAGCAGTACTTC
d_gene: -; j_gene: TRBJ1-2; v_gene: TRBV7-2; abundance: -; len: 13; CDR3aa: CASSVGHYYGYTF; CDR3nt: TGTGCCAGCAGCGTCGGACATTACTATGGCTACACCTTC
d_gene: -; j_gene: TRBJ1-2; v_gene: TRBV24-1; abundance: -; len: 15; CDR3aa: CATSDPGQTNYGYTF; CDR3nt: TGTGCCACCAGTGACCCTGGACAGACTAACTATGGCTACACCTTC
d_gene: -; j_gene: TRBJ2-5; v_gene: TRBV7-9; abundance: once; len: 15; CDR3aa: CASSSSGVRQETQYF; CDR3nt: TGTGCCAGCAGTTCGTCAGGGGTGAGGCAAGAGACCCAGTACTTC
d_gene: -; j_gene: TRBJ1-1; v_gene: TRBV25-1; abundance: once; len: 13; CDR3aa: CASSEAGAAEAFF; CDR3nt: TGTGCCAGCAGTGAGGCGGGGGCCGCTGAAGCTTTCTTT
d_gene: -; j_gene: TRBJ2-5; v_gene: TRBV5-1; abundance: -; len: 17; CDR3aa: CASSLRTTSRGKETQYF; CDR3nt: TGCGCCAGCAGCTTGAGAACGACGTCACGGGGCAAAGAGACCCAGTACTTC
d_gene: TRBD1; j_gene: TRBJ1-5; v_gene: TRBV10-3; abundance: -; len: 14; CDR3aa: CAIRQDREAVTQHF; CDR3nt: TGTGCCATCAGACAAGACAGGGAAGCGGTGACCCAGCATTTT
d_gene: -; j_gene: TRBJ2-7; v_gene: TRBV29-1; abundance: -; len: 11; CDR3aa: CSVVLGAEQYF; CDR3nt: TGCAGCGTTGTTCTCGGGGCTGAGCAGTACTTC
d_gene: TRBD1; j_gene: TRBJ2-5; v_gene: TRBV7-2; abundance: few; len: 14; CDR3aa: CASSQSQGGRTQYF; CDR3nt: TGTGCCAGCAGCCAATCACAGGGGGGCCGGACCCAGTACTTC
d_gene: -; j_gene: TRBJ1-2; v_gene: TRBV2; abundance: many; len: 14; CDR3aa: CASTEGGLGYGYTF; CDR3nt: TGTGCCAGCACCGAGGGGGGGCTTGGCTATGGCTACACCTTC
d_gene: -; j_gene: TRBJ1-2; v_gene: TRBV24-1; abundance: -; len: 16; CDR3aa: CATSDSPGLGGNGYTF; CDR3nt: TGTGCCACCAGTGATTCACCGGGACTGGGGGGCAATGGCTACACCTTC
d_gene: -; j_gene: TRBJ2-7; v_gene: TRBV7-2; abundance: few; len: 13; CDR3aa: CASSAGQRSEQYF; CDR3nt: TGTGCCAGCAGCGCGGGACAGAGATCCGAGCAGTACTTC
d_gene: -; j_gene: TRBJ1-1; v_gene: TRBV12-3/TRBV12-4; abundance: -; len: 12; CDR3aa: CASSLRLLEAFF; CDR3nt: TGTGCCAGCAGTTTACGTCTACTCGAAGCTTTCTTT
d_gene: -; j_gene: TRBJ1-1; v_gene: TRBV20-1; abundance: few; len: 11; CDR3aa: CSANKNTEAFF; CDR3nt: TGCAGTGCTAATAAGAACACTGAAGCTTTCTTT
d_gene: -; j_gene: TRBJ1-6; v_gene: TRBV25-1; abundance: -; len: 16; CDR3aa: CASRGHRDSYNSPLHF; CDR3nt: TGTGCCAGCAGGGGTCACAGAGACTCCTATAATTCACCCCTCCACTTT
d_gene: -; j_gene: TRBJ1-4; v_gene: TRBV11-2; abundance: once; len: 13; CDR3aa: CASKWAGDEKLFF; CDR3nt: TGTGCCAGCAAATGGGCAGGGGACGAAAAACTGTTTTTT
d_gene: -; j_gene: TRBJ1-6; v_gene: TRBV25-1; abundance: -; len: 16; CDR3aa: CASSREQRNYNSPLHF; CDR3nt: TGTGCCAGCAGTCGGGAACAGCGAAATTATAATTCACCCCTCCACTTT
d_gene: TRBD1; j_gene: TRBJ2-7; v_gene: TRBV7-9; abundance: -; len: 15; CDR3aa: CASSAHVTGIYEQYF; CDR3nt: TGTGCCAGCAGCGCCCACGTGACAGGGATTTACGAGCAGTACTTC
d_gene: -; j_gene: TRBJ2-7; v_gene: TRBV7-9; abundance: few; len: 14; CDR3aa: CASSLGSSAYEQYF; CDR3nt: TGTGCCAGCAGCTTAGGGAGTTCGGCCTACGAGCAGTACTTC
d_gene: -; j_gene: TRBJ1-1; v_gene: TRBV10-3; abundance: many; len: 12; CDR3aa: CAISAGPTEAFF; CDR3nt: TGTGCCATCAGTGCAGGGCCCACTGAAGCTTTCTTT
d_gene: TRBD2; j_gene: TRBJ2-7; v_gene: TRBV7-8; abundance: -; len: 15; CDR3aa: CASSRIASGYYEQYF; CDR3nt: TGTGCCAGCAGCCGAATCGCTAGCGGGTACTACGAGCAGTACTTC
d_gene: -; j_gene: TRBJ2-2; v_gene: TRBV7-9; abundance: few; len: 14; CDR3aa: CASSFRENTGELFF; CDR3nt: TGTGCCAGCAGCTTCAGGGAGAACACCGGGGAGCTGTTTTTT